This TCR beta chain was recovered during a study of blood T cell repertoires in COVID-19. About the study: Collection of acute and convalescent COVID-19 samples took place in the United States, Italy and Spain.

This CDR3 region has 15 residues. Between the trimmed V and J ends, which lost 4 bases and 4 bases, there was a span of 16 bases. The V gene's germline CDR1 is LGHDT and CDR2 YNNKEL (reference sequence). This clone showed up just once. In the original analysis: By means of reference gene primer amplification, nucleated cell counts were estimated. Here immunoSEQ multiplex PCR was the method, and the copy in TCRdb shows in-frame clones only, minus some. V and J calls plus clone size are reproduced from that table; the DNA served to infer D and trimming. The data hold some 100,000 clones, with 80% to 90% observed a single time. Cohorts were determined from participant-reported clinical history. Recovery among Cohort 3 donors was established by two negative PCRs, clearance, or symptom resolution.

This receptor was taken from a woman aged 45-59 years who had recovered from COVID-19. The chain is built from TRBV3-1 (or the pseudogene TRBV3-2) and TRBJ1-2; TRBD1 might be the D (6 bases). The sequenced sample was PBMCs or T cells enriched from blood (not recorded which). In nucleotides, the CDR3 is TGTGCCAGCAGCCGTCGTGGGGGCGGCTCCTATGGCTACACCTTC. Translated, it gives CASSRRGGGSYGYTF.